This passage covers 2 T cell receptor beta chains from one sample sequenced in a study of blood T cell repertoires in COVID-19. Data came from immunoSEQ multiplex PCR; TCRdb stores just in-frame clones and leaves some out. Of around 260,000 clones listed, roughly 88% are singletons. What was sequenced was peripheral blood. The origin of the receptors is a woman aged 25 to 39 with active or convalescent COVID-19.

The V and J genes are TRBV30 and TRBJ1-3; possible D gene TRBD1, 6 bases. Germline CDR1 reads GTSNPN; CDR2 reads SVGIG (reference sequence). V shed 3 bases and J shed 9 bases, with 18 bases lying between them. The CDR3 runs 14 residues. The CDR3 sequence: CAWSDRGGGGTIYF. The CDR3 nucleotides read TGTGCCTGGAGCGATCGGGGGGGCGGAGGCACCATATATTTT.

This clone was seen only once. J is TRBJ2-3 and V is TRBV15, with a possible D match to TRBD2 (5 bases). There are 13 residues in the CDR3. In germline, CDR1 is LNHNV, CDR2 YYDKDF (reference sequence). V was clipped by 8 bases and J by 8 bases, with 17 bases between them. The CDR3 DNA reads as TGTGCCACCGGGCTTCGGGGAGCCAGTACGCAGTATTTT. Encoded protein: CATGLRGASTQYF.